These 14 T cell receptor beta chains originate from one sample sequenced in a study of control samples from healthy donors and cancer patients (dated by TCRdb to about 2020). The library was generated by the immunoSEQ multiplex PCR assay. TCRdb re-hosts the immuneACCESS table, in-frame sequences only. Its copies lack some clones; in the studies checked, an unresolved V gene accounts for under half of them, and the cause for the rest is not known. This sample is represented by 130,000 or so clones; about 93% of them were singletons. About 2.5% of the sample rests with the top ten. Sequencing input: blood. The receptors shown here come from a man aged 40-50 years in good health.

As concerns this clone: An end of the junction differs from the germline gene, which may be a read error. This chain uses TRBV7-7 with TRBJ2-3, with TRBD2 as a possible D gene (7 bases). Germline lookup yields CDR1 SSHAT and CDR2 FNYEAQ (reference sequence). The CDR3 covers 15 residues. The CDR3 is CASSLAEGEGDTQYF. CDR3 DNA sequence: TGTGCTAGCAGCTTAGCGGAGGGGGAGGGAGATACGCAGTATTTT.

The V call is TRBV15, the J call TRBJ1-4; TRBD1 agrees at 7 bases. Germline V CDR1 and CDR2: LNHNV, YYDKDF (reference sequence). The V gene end was trimmed by 1 base and the J gene end by 8 bases; junction bases not matched to a gene: 7. The CDR3 covers 15 residues. CDR3 nucleotide sequence: TGTGCCACCAGCAGAGGGACAGGCGGAGGCGAAAAACTGTTTTTT. Translating it yields CATSRGTGGGEKLFF.

V and J are TRBV30 and TRBJ2-1; 8 nucleotides align to TRBD1. Germline V gives CDR1 GTSNPN, CDR2 SVGIG (reference sequence). This CDR3 has 15 amino acids. Trimming took 3 bases from V and 2 from J; bases not matched to a gene: 6. The CDR3 nucleotides read TGTGCCTGGAGCGGCGCAGGGGGCACCTACAATGAGCAGTTCTTC. It encodes CAWSGAGGTYNEQFF.

This sequence joins TRBV10-3 and TRBJ2-1; D remains ambiguous. CDR1 ENHRY and CDR2 SYGVKD come from the germline V gene. V was clipped by 2 bases and J by 9 bases, with 5 bases between them. The CDR3 is made up of 11 amino acids. The CDR3: CAISERFEQFF. Written as DNA, the CDR3 is TGTGCCATCAGTGAGAGATTTGAGCAGTTCTTC.

Remarks on this clone: Other nucleotide sequences in the sample specify the same CDR3. This chain connects TRBV9 to TRBJ1-6; D gene uncertain. The V end lost 0 bases, the J end lost 7 bases, and 5 bases lay between the germline ends. The germline V gene has CDR1 SGDLS and CDR2 YYNGEE. The CDR3 totals 13 residues. As DNA, the CDR3 is TGTGCCAGCAGCGTAGAGGGAAATTCACCCCTCCACTTT. This translates into CASSVEGNSPLHF.

This chain links TRBV12-3 or TRBV12-4 with TRBJ1-5, with no clear D. CDR3 size: 12 residues. Trimming stripped 8 bases from V and 6 bases from J, with 11 bases between. DNA of the CDR3: TGTGCCAGCGGCTCAGTTTCTCAGCCCCAGCATTTT. This sequence encodes CASGSVSQPQHF.

V is TRBV27 and J is TRBJ1-2; no clear D. The CDR3 length is 13 residues. V dropped 8 bases and J dropped 3 bases, with 13 bases sitting between them. Looked up from germline, CDR1 is MNHEY and CDR2 is SMNVEV (reference sequence). CDR3 sequence: CASGIFSDYGYTF. The CDR3 DNA sequence: TGTGCCAGCGGTATCTTCTCCGACTATGGCTACACCTTC.

J is TRBJ1-5 and V is TRBV12-5; 9 bases align to TRBD1. The germline V gene encodes CDR1 LGHNT and CDR2 FRNRAP. This CDR3 is built from 15 residues. J gave up 5 bases and V 6 bases, and 8 bases lay outside the gene matches. CDR3 sequence: CASGEGTGLHQPQHF. CDR3 DNA: TGTGCTAGTGGGGAGGGGACAGGGCTCCATCAGCCCCAGCATTTT. Supplemented by reference TRBV12-5 and TRBJ1-5, the full variable domain reads DARVTQTPRHKVTEMGQEVTMRCQPILGHNTVFWYRQTMMQGLELLAYFRNRAPLDDSGMPKDRFSAEMPDATLATLKIQPSEPRDSAVYFCASGEGTGLHQPQHFGDGTRLSIL.

This chain connects TRBV5-1 to TRBJ2-2; D remains ambiguous. The CDR3 has 13 amino acids. The germline V gene encodes CDR1 SGHRS and CDR2 YFSETQ. V was clipped by 0 bases and J by 6 bases, with 6 bases between them. CDR3 amino acids: CASSLEASGELFF. Written as DNA, the CDR3 is TGCGCCAGCAGCTTGGAAGCGTCCGGGGAGCTGTTTTTT.

The CDR3 region has the DNA TGTGCCAGCAGCCGCCCGGACTCCGTAGGGACCCAGTACTTC. It encodes CASSRPDSVGTQYF. The chain couples TRBV5-4 to TRBJ2-5; D may be TRBD2 (5 bases). The CDR3 covers 14 residues. Between the trimmed V and J ends, which lost 4 bases and 7 bases, there was a span of 17 bases. Germline CDR1 SGHNT, CDR2 YYREEE (reference sequence).

This chain connects TRBV6-5 to TRBJ2-3; the D gene is possibly TRBD1 (6 bases). Germline V gene sequence: CDR1 MNHEY, CDR2 SVGAGI. The CDR3 totals 14 residues. Trimming shortened V by 8 bases and J by 5 bases, and 17 bases separated the two germline ends. Here the CDR3 reads CASGKAGVRDTQYF. The CDR3 DNA reads TGTGCCAGCGGTAAGGCAGGGGTAAGAGATACGCAGTATTTT.

The rearrangement joins TRBV18 to TRBJ2-3, with D perhaps TRBD1 (6 bases). The germline gives CDR1 KGHSH, CDR2 LQKENI. The V end lost 3 bases, the J end lost 4 bases, and 14 bases lay between the germline ends. This CDR3 comprises 15 residues. The CDR3 reads CASSPGPGASDTQYF. Written as DNA, the CDR3 is TGTGCCAGCTCACCTGGCCCAGGGGCTTCAGATACGCAGTATTTT.

The chain is built from TRBV7-3 and TRBJ2-7; D is perhaps TRBD2 (6 bases). With 3 bases removed from V and 2 bases from J, the gap between germline ends came to 14 bases. Germline CDR1 and CDR2: SGHTA and FQGTGA. This CDR3 is 15 amino acids long. The CDR3 sequence: CASSLLLAEPYEQYF. CDR3 bases: TGTGCCAGCAGCTTGTTACTAGCAGAACCCTACGAGCAGTACTTC.

CDR3 sequence reads: CASSLVLAGSTDTQYF. CDR3 nucleotides: TGCGCCAGCAGCTTGGTCCTAGCGGGGAGCACAGATACGCAGTATTTT. This chain joins TRBV5-1 and TRBJ2-3; 9 bases are a match to TRBD2. The V and J ends lost 0 bases and 0 bases, in that order; junction bases with no gene match: 2. Germline values: CDR1 SGHRS, CDR2 YFSETQ. The CDR3 is 16 residues long. Combining the CDR3 with reference TRBV5-1 and TRBJ2-3 gives the whole variable domain KAGVTQTPRYLIKTRGQQVTLSCSPISGHRSVSWYQQTPGQGLQFLFEYFSETQRNKGNFPGRFSGRQFSNSRSEMNVSTLELGDSALYLCASSLVLAGSTDTQYFGPGTRLTVL.